These 19 T cell receptor beta chains were all obtained from the same sample, sequenced in a study of blood T cells in healthy people across ages (dated by TCRdb to between 2014 and 2016). Library preparation was by 5' RACE. This sample was sequenced with an Illumina HiSeq 2500. The second PCR ran for roughly 7 to 11 cycles and used a J-beta primer mix along with a sample-barcoded 5' primer. TCRdb reprocessed the public reads (quality trimming at Q25 with fastp, clone calling with MiXCR) and kept in-frame beta chains. Each CDR3 protein gets just one entry, which takes the most common genes and DNA from the rows behind it. The sample table holds more than 800,000 distinct CDR3 sequences, of which about 30% were seen once. Around 15% of the sample is taken by the ten largest. The sample comprised blood. All receptors come from a woman aged 80 or over in good health.

On this clonotype: A much larger clone is a single base away; this may be a read error. V and J are TRBV5-5 and TRBJ1-2; D not resolved. V was clipped by 1 base and J by 6 bases, with 13 bases between them. CDR1 and CDR2 from the germline V gene are SGHKS and YYEKEE (reference sequence). The CDR3 runs 14 residues. Here the CDR3 DNA reads TGTGCCAGCAGCTTGCTACCAGGTGACCATGGCTACACCTTC. Residues: CASSLLPGDHGYTF.

This clonotype was detected ten times or more. V gene TRBV7-9 combines with J gene TRBJ1-1; D possibly corresponds to TRBD1 (5 bases). V shed 5 bases and J shed 1 base, with 8 bases lying between them. The CDR3 has 13 residues. Germline V gene sequence: CDR1 SEHNR, CDR2 FQNEAQ (reference sequence). The CDR3 DNA follows: TGTGCCAGCAGCATAACAGGGAACACTGAAGCTTTCTTT. Translation: CASSITGNTEAFF.

This clonotype has at least ten counts. The chain has TRBV12-3 or TRBV12-4 and TRBJ2-3, with a possible D match to TRBD1 (6 bases). The CDR3 runs 17 residues. The V end was cut by 7 bases, the J end by 0 bases, with 20 bases between. CDR3 loop: CASIPGHALSSTDTQYF. CDR3 in DNA: TGTGCCAGCATCCCGGGACACGCACTTTCTAGCACAGATACGCAGTATTTT.

The chain recombines TRBV7-2 with TRBJ2-4; tentatively, D is TRBD1 (6 bases). This CDR3 has 13 residues. Trimming cost V 9 bases and J 0 bases, with 9 bases left between them. Looked up from germline, CDR1 is SGHTA and CDR2 is FQGNSA. Here the CDR3 reads CASRGGAKNIQYF. In DNA form, the CDR3 reads TGTGCCAGTAGAGGGGGAGCCAAAAACATTCAGTACTTC.

This clonotype was counted at least ten times. J is TRBJ2-5 and V is TRBV10-3; D assignment may be TRBD1 or TRBD2 (5 bases each). With the DNA end fitting TRBJ2-7 better, the J assignment may be wrong. The CDR3 runs 13 residues. Germline values: CDR1 ENHRY, CDR2 SYGVKD. In nucleotides, the CDR3 is TGTGCCATCAGTGAGTCTGGGGGACACGAGCAGTACTTC. This gives the protein CAISESGGHEQYF.

Points on this clonotype: This may stem from a read error, because a much larger clone lies one nucleotide away. The gene calls are TRBV29-1 and TRBJ1-2; D is possibly TRBD1 (5 bases). The CDR3 runs 15 residues. The germline V and J ends were trimmed by 0 bases and 4 bases, with 15 bases remaining between them. Germline CDR1 is SQVTM and CDR2 is ANQGSEA. CDR3 in DNA: TGCAGCGTTGAAGACGGGCGGGGGGGGAGCTATGGCTACACCTTC. Amino acids: CSVEDGRGGSYGYTF.

The rearrangement joins TRBV18 to TRBJ2-7; 12 bases are a match to TRBD2. CDR3 size: 19 residues. Germline CDR1 reads KGHSH; CDR2 reads LQKENI. Germline trimming cut 2 bases from V and 5 bases from J; bases unmatched to any gene: 16. Here the CDR3 reads CASSPVRRRLAGADNEQYF. The DNA for the CDR3 is TGTGCCAGCTCACCAGTCCGTCGGAGACTAGCGGGGGCCGACAACGAGCAGTACTTC. The variable domain in full, completed from reference TRBV18 and TRBJ2-7, reads NAGVMQNPRHLVRRRGQEARLRCSPMKGHSHVYWYRQLPEEGLKFMVYLQKENIIDESGMPKERFSAEFPKEGPSILRIQQVVRGDSAAYFCASSPVRRRLAGADNEQYFGPGTRLTVT.

This clonotype occurred a few times. The rearrangement uses TRBV5-5 and TRBJ2-5; possibly TRBD1 for D (6 bases). Trimming stripped 1 base from V and 11 bases from J, with 15 bases between. Per germline, CDR1 SGHKS and CDR2 YYEKEE (reference sequence). The CDR3 totals 13 residues. The CDR3 sequence: CASSLYRDNEQYF. The CDR3 DNA reads TGTGCCAGCAGCTTGTACAGGGACAATGAGCAGTACTTC.

This clonotype was counted only a few times. The V and J genes are TRBV20-1 and TRBJ1-5, with 7 bases fitting TRBD1. The CDR3 has 13 amino acids. Germline loops: CDR1 DFQATT, CDR2 SNEGSKA (reference sequence). The CDR3 nucleotides are TGCGGAGGGGGCAGGGGACCTAATCAGCCCCAGCATTTT. Its translation: CGGGRGPNQPQHF.

There are many counts of this clonotype. The rearrangement joins TRBV20-1 to TRBJ1-4; D ambiguous. Germline V lookup: CDR1 DFQATT, CDR2 SNEGSKA (reference sequence). The CDR3 loop spans 15 amino acids. The ends were cut back, 0 bases at V and 12 bases at J, with 20 bases in the middle. CDR3: CSARDPTGPSEELFF. The CDR3 DNA reads TGCAGTGCTAGAGATCCCACGGGCCCCTCCGAGGAACTGTTTTTT.

This clonotype was observed a handful of times. The chain couples TRBV6-2 or TRBV6-3 to TRBJ1-6, with TRBD1 matching over 9 bases. CDR3 size: 15 residues. The V gene's germline CDR1 is MNHEY and CDR2 SVGEGT. The trim removed 0 bases at V and 7 bases at J, leaving 1 base unmatched. The CDR3, as DNA: TGTGCCAGCAGTTACTCGGGACAGGGAAATTCACCCCTCCACTTT. The encoded protein is CASSYSGQGNSPLHF.

This clonotype was seen ten or more times. The rearrangement joins TRBV24-1 to TRBJ2-2; 12 bases are a match to TRBD1. CDR1 and CDR2 from the germline V gene are KGHDR and SFDVKD. The CDR3 is 14 residues long. The trim removed 7 bases at V and 4 bases at J, leaving 0 bases unmatched. CDR3 sequence: CATRGQGATGELFF. The CDR3 bases are TGTGCCACCAGGGGACAGGGGGCCACCGGGGAGCTGTTTTTT.

This clonotype was detected ten times or more. The CDR3 DNA reads TGTGCCAGCAGCCCTCGACCGGGGAACTATGGCTACACCTTC. This translates into CASSPRPGNYGYTF. V is TRBV7-2 and J is TRBJ1-2; D call uncertain. Trimming stripped 5 bases from V and 2 bases from J, with 12 bases between. The CDR3 sequence is 14 residues long. CDR1 SGHTA and CDR2 FQGNSA come from the germline V gene.

The table lists this clonotype with many counts. J is TRBJ2-1 and V is TRBV4-3; D may be TRBD1 (6 bases). CDR3 length: 13 amino acids. Germline V gene sequence: CDR1 LGHNA, CDR2 YSLEER. The V end was cut by 4 bases, the J end by 2 bases, with 6 bases between. CDR3 sequence reads: CASSRTAYNEQFF. CDR3 coding DNA: TGCGCCAGCAGCCGGACAGCCTACAATGAGCAGTTCTTC.

In this sample, this clonotype turned up many times. The chain is built from TRBV11-2 and TRBJ2-3; 7 bases line up with TRBD1. V was pared by 1 base and J by 2 bases, with 3 bases of the junction left unmatched. This CDR3 has 15 amino acids. From germline, CDR1 is SGHAT and CDR2 FQNNGV. The CDR3 DNA is TGTGCCAGCAGCTTAGCGGGACAGACCACAGATACGCAGTATTTT. It specifies CASSLAGQTTDTQYF.

Regarding this clonotype: A much larger clone is a single base away; this may be a read error. The CDR3 DNA reads as TGTGCCAGCAGCTTGGCACGAGGGGCATCAGCCGAAAACATTCAGTACTTC. Its protein product is CASSLARGASAENIQYF. The rearrangement joins TRBV11-3 to TRBJ2-4, with D perhaps given as TRBD1 or TRBD2 (5 bases each). This CDR3 is 17 amino acids long. Germline CDR1 reads SGHNT; CDR2 reads YENEEA.

This clonotype appeared many times. The chain uses TRBV7-2 and TRBJ2-1, with 7 bases that match TRBD2. J lost 4 bases, V lost 5 bases, and 14 bases had no gene match. CDR1 SGHTA and CDR2 FQGNSA come from the germline V gene. This CDR3 is 17 amino acids long. The CDR3 protein is CASSPGGGGGLYNEQFF. CDR3 coding DNA: TGTGCCAGCAGCCCCGGAGGTGGCGGGGGATTGTACAATGAGCAGTTCTTC.

Ten or more counts support this clonotype. This rearrangement joins TRBV25-1 to TRBJ1-5, with TRBD1 as a possible D gene (5 bases). V was pared by 2 bases and J by 7 bases, with 12 bases between. CDR1 and CDR2 from the germline V gene are MGHDK and SYGVNS. The CDR3 contains 14 residues. Written as DNA, the CDR3 is TGTGCCAGCAGTGAAGGTGGGGCACGACAGCCCCAGCATTTT. Amino acid sequence: CASSEGGARQPQHF.

A few counts support this clonotype. A much larger clone differs from this one at a single base, so this may be a read error. The CDR3: CASRPTNLKQYF. CDR3 coding DNA: TGTGCCAGCAGACCAACAAATCTCAAGCAGTACTTC. The chain employs TRBV12-3 or TRBV12-4 and TRBJ2-5; D is undetermined. V was pared by 6 bases and J by 11 bases, with 16 bases between. The CDR3 loop spans 12 amino acids.